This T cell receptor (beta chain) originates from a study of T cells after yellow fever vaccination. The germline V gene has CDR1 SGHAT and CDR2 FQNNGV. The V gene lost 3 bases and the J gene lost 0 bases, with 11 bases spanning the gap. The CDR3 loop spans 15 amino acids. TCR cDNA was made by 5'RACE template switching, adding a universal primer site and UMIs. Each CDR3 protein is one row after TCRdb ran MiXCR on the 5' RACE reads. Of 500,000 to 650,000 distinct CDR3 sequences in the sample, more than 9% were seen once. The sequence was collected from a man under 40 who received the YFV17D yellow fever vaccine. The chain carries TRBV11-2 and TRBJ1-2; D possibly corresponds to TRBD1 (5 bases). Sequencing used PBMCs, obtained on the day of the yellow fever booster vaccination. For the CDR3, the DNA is TGTGCCAGCAGCTTTAGACAGATCCCTAACTATGGCTACACCTTC. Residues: CASSFRQIPNYGYTF.